These T cell receptor beta chains were read from a single sample in a study of blood T cell repertoires in COVID-19. The data were produced by immunoSEQ multiplex PCR, yet TCRdb's version contains in-frame clones alone and is incomplete. In the table there are around 160,000 clones, around 80% of which are singletons. The sample comprised peripheral blood. These receptors all come from a woman aged 80 or over with acute or convalescent COVID-19. Both conserved end residues are trimmed from each CDR3. The size of a clone is reported for some rows only, either as once, few or many, or as a class for expanded clones.

cdr3_aa	clone_size	v_call	j_call
AWSRGTPFGETQY	once	TRBV30	TRBJ2-5
ASSQGQGEQY	-	TRBV3-1/TRBV3-2	TRBJ2-7
ASSQRQGGGYEQY	-	TRBV3-1/TRBV3-2	TRBJ2-7
ASSRRDMLFEQY	-	TRBV7-2	TRBJ2-7
ASSAQGDYGYT	-	TRBV5-1	TRBJ1-2
ASVLQGDETQY	once	TRBV2	TRBJ2-5
ASSPREDNEQF	-	TRBV18	TRBJ2-1
ASSPSLAGYEQY	-	TRBV18	TRBJ2-7
ASSLELTGGDGYT	-	TRBV7-9	TRBJ1-2
AISESTSGGRLRETQY	-	TRBV10-3	TRBJ2-5
ASSVESDTEAF	few	TRBV9	TRBJ1-1
ASRQGNNSPLH	-	TRBV28	TRBJ1-6
ASSQDHSPPGTGYYNEQF	-	TRBV4-2	TRBJ2-1
ASSRAWRGTGELF	-	TRBV5-1	TRBJ2-2
ASSLRWSTDTQY	-	TRBV27	TRBJ2-3
ASSKRGGQGRSLNTEAF	-	TRBV21-1	TRBJ1-1
ASSFPGTSRGNEQF	-	TRBV6-2/TRBV6-3	TRBJ2-1
ASSQDHRGRETQY	-	TRBV3-1/TRBV3-2	TRBJ2-5
ASSFGQYEQY	-	TRBV5-4	TRBJ2-7
ASSEKAGLAKNIQY	-	TRBV10-1	TRBJ2-4
ASSHANPPEAF	-	TRBV4-1	TRBJ1-1
ASDTGLAYSREQF	-	TRBV19	TRBJ2-1
ASSQVGSGRYEQY	-	TRBV4-1	TRBJ2-7
ATSESGGADTQY	-	TRBV24-1	TRBJ2-3
ASSDQGTYEQY	-	TRBV10-2	TRBJ2-7
ATSSDLQGSGETLF	once	TRBV15	TRBJ1-4
ASSQVQGAPGANVLT	few	TRBV14	TRBJ2-6
ASSFGVWTEAF	-	TRBV27	TRBJ1-1
AISDLQGAGQPQH	-	TRBV10-3	TRBJ1-5
ASRPGAGNTIY	-	TRBV27	TRBJ1-3
ASSPLAYEQY	-	TRBV28	TRBJ2-7
ASSSGLAGGLRETQY	-	TRBV5-1	TRBJ2-5
AWSVSPEQTEAF	-	TRBV30	TRBJ1-1
ASSQNAQSRFNGELF	-	TRBV5-1	TRBJ2-2
ASGAPGQGSYGYT	-	TRBV27	TRBJ1-2
ASSSGTSNEQY	once	TRBV3-1/TRBV3-2	TRBJ2-7
ASRQQSDTQY	-	TRBV2	TRBJ2-3
ASSKEPGGYGYT	-	TRBV6-6	TRBJ1-2
ASSRGSSYEQY	-	TRBV12-3/TRBV12-4	TRBJ2-7
AISPGTSSYEQY	-	TRBV10-3	TRBJ2-7
ASGLKYRQGASQPFPPPGYT	once	TRBV12-5	TRBJ1-2
ASSWGQLNYGYT	-	TRBV7-2	TRBJ1-2
ASSLTSGRVTGEQF	-	TRBV5-1	TRBJ2-1
ASSRGGAWWETQY	-	TRBV11-3	TRBJ2-5
AISPGQGASSGANVLT	-	TRBV10-3	TRBJ2-6
ATSVGGASTDTQY	-	TRBV24-1	TRBJ2-3
ASSEGGRVAGYT	-	TRBV2	TRBJ1-2
ASSYSPTSAGNTDTQY	few	TRBV6-2/TRBV6-3	TRBJ2-3
ASSADRGSDTEAF	-	TRBV7-9	TRBJ1-1
ASSLVTDTEAF	-	TRBV7-9	TRBJ1-1
ASSYSDRYNEQF	-	TRBV6-5	TRBJ2-1